This T cell receptor (beta chain) was sequenced for a study of T and B cells in COVID-19 patients. Across the whole study: Active-infection patients were older, median roughly 62 years, than recovered patients, median around 35 years.

From blood, roughly 250-500 ng of genomic DNA served as TRB template. The CDR3 has 15 residues. V lost 2 bases and J lost 3; bases outside the gene matches: 7. Germline CDR1 reads ENHRY; CDR2 reads SYGVKD. Multiplex PCR with BIOMED2 TRB-A/B primer pools amplified TRB rearrangements. TCRdb redid the calling of the multiplex PCR reads with MiXCR, one entry per CDR3 protein. The data hold about 11,000 distinct CDR3 sequences, with around 34% observed a single time. Sequences were obtained from blood. V usage is TRBV10-3 and J usage is TRBJ2-7, with TRBD2 matching 7 bases. The receptor's source is a human donor with active COVID-19. As DNA, the CDR3 is TGTGCCATCAGTGAGGACGGGGGGAAATACTACGAGCAGTACTTC. Translating it yields CAISEDGGKYYEQYF.